The entry below gives a single T cell receptor (beta chain) sequence along with its context. This sample was included in a study of shared clonotypes between healthy human individuals. About the study: The composition of the donors was a couple of women and a few men aged 18 to 49. Plates per donor: three CD4 naive, three CD4 memory, two CD8 naive, one CD8 memory.

A CD45RA+ naive subset and a CD45RA-negative memory subset were split from CD4+ cells. The repertoire was sequenced with immunoSEQ multiplex PCR; TCRdb's copy has only in-frame clones and lacks some. The sample shows 1 million to 1.3 million clones, 75% to 85% of them seen only once. Germline CDR1 SGHDT, CDR2 YYEEEE. CDR3 size: 17 residues. V was clipped by 3 bases and J by 4 bases; unmatched bases: 7. Sequencing input: memory CD4+ T cells from PBMCs. The subset here: CD45RA-negative fraction. The chain combines TRBV5-6 with TRBJ2-3; 14 bases map to TRBD2. This TCR derives from a man younger than 35 in good health. Some clones in this sample may be carry-over from other donors' samples. CDR3 amino acids: CASSSRLAGGGSDTQYF. The CDR3 bases are TGTGCCAGCAGCTCCCGACTAGCGGGAGGGGGGTCAGATACGCAGTATTTT.